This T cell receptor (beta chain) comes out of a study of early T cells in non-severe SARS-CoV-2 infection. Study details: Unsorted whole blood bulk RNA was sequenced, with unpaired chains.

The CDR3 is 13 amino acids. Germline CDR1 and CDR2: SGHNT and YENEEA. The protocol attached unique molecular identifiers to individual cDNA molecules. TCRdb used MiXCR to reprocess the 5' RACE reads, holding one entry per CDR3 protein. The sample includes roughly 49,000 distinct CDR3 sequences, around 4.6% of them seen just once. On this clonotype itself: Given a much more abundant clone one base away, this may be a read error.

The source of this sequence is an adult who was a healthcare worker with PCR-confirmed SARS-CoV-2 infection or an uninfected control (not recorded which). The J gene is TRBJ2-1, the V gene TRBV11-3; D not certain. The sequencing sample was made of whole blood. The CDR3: CASSLDRNNEQLF. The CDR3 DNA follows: TGTGCCAGCAGTTTGGACCGAAACAATGAGCAGCTCTTC.